The 26 T cell receptor beta chains below come from one sample, sequenced in a study of T cells after yellow fever vaccination. TCRdb re-called the 5' RACE reads with MiXCR, one entry per CDR3 protein. The sample carries a few hundred thousand distinct CDR3 sequences, 6.9% recorded once. Sequencing was performed on CD4+ T cells sorted from PBMCs, taken 15 days after the yellow fever booster vaccination. The receptor set was obtained from a man in his thirties or forties who received the YFV17D yellow fever vaccine.

The rearrangement links TRBV9 to TRBJ1-2, with D uncertain. The CDR3 spans 13 residues. Germline CDR1 is SGDLS and CDR2 is YYNGEE. The ends were cut back, 0 bases at V and 6 bases at J, with 9 bases in the middle. As DNA, the CDR3 is TGTGCCAGCAGCGTAGCAGTCGATGATGGCTACACCTTC. Its translation: CASSVAVDDGYTF.

This clonotype was seen at least ten times. V usage is TRBV19 and J usage is TRBJ2-1; 7 nucleotides align to TRBD1. Trimming cost V 4 bases and J 9 bases; bases outside gene matches: 9. This CDR3 region has 14 residues. Germline V gene sequence: CDR1 LNHDA, CDR2 SQIVND (reference sequence). The chain's CDR3 is CASSNRGNGVEQFF. CDR3 nucleotide sequence: TGTGCCAGTAGTAACAGGGGTAATGGTGTTGAGCAGTTCTTC.

The chain uses TRBV5-1 and TRBJ2-5; 7 bases are a match to TRBD1. The ends lost 0 bases at V and 2 bases at J; junction bases unmatched: 7. CDR1 is SGHRS and CDR2 is YFSETQ in the germline V gene. The CDR3 sequence is 16 residues long. The CDR3 DNA follows: TGCGCCAGCAGCTTGGCCCCACAGGGGTCTCAAGAGACCCAGTACTTC. The encoded protein is CASSLAPQGSQETQYF.

The chain joins TRBV7-8 to TRBJ2-7; no clear D. The V gene's germline CDR1 is SGHVS and CDR2 FQNEAQ. The CDR3 is made up of 15 amino acids. The ends were cut back, 5 bases at V and 2 bases at J, with 16 bases in the middle. The CDR3 protein is CASSRMGLLAYEQYF. The CDR3 nucleotides are TGTGCCAGCAGCCGTATGGGGTTGTTAGCCTACGAGCAGTACTTC.

The chain uses TRBV7-9 and TRBJ2-2; 7 nucleotides align to TRBD1. V gave up 2 bases and J gave up 4 bases; unmatched junction bases: 4. The CDR3 contains 15 residues. The V gene's germline CDR1 is SEHNR and CDR2 FQNEAQ (reference sequence). CDR3 sequence reads: CASSLRTGTTGELFF. CDR3 DNA sequence: TGTGCCAGCAGCTTAAGGACAGGAACCACCGGGGAGCTGTTTTTT.

The chain carries TRBV24-1 and TRBJ2-1; D remains unclear. The CDR3 runs 12 residues. The ends were cut back, 6 bases at V and 5 bases at J, with 7 bases in the middle. Per the germline V gene, CDR1 is KGHDR and CDR2 is SFDVKD. The CDR3 bases are TGTGCCACCAGTCTGGGAAACAATGAGCAGTTCTTC. It encodes CATSLGNNEQFF.

With respect to this clonotype: One end of the junction fails to match germline, which may point to a read error. The chain employs TRBV5-8 and TRBJ2-1; no definite D call. Germline V gives CDR1 SGHTS, CDR2 YDEGEE. CDR3 length: 13 residues. This CDR3 is CAISFGRYNEQFF. As DNA, the CDR3 is TGTGCCATCAGCTTTGGCAGATACAATGAGCAGTTCTTC.

The rearrangement uses TRBV19 and TRBJ2-2, with D perhaps TRBD2 (6 bases). The CDR3 contains 16 residues. Germline assignment: CDR1 LNHDA and CDR2 SQIVND (reference sequence). Trimming shortened V by 4 bases and J by 3 bases, and 15 bases separated the two germline ends. The CDR3 spells CASSKGLASDTGELFF. The CDR3 DNA follows: TGTGCCAGTAGTAAGGGGCTAGCGTCCGACACCGGGGAGCTGTTTTTT.

The CDR3 loop reads CASSHINQPQHF. The CDR3 DNA follows: TGTGCCAGCAGTCACATCAATCAGCCCCAGCATTTT. The V and J genes are TRBV6-2 or TRBV6-3 and TRBJ1-5; D gene ambiguous. The CDR3 contains 12 residues. Deletions cut 5 bases from V and 3 bases from J, with 5 bases between. Germline assignment: CDR1 MNHEY and CDR2 SVGEGT.

The chain links TRBV5-1 to TRBJ1-5; D remains ambiguous. V lost 0 bases, J lost 1 base, and 8 bases lay in between. CDR3 size: 15 residues. Germline V gives CDR1 SGHRS, CDR2 YFSETQ. CDR3 nucleotides: TGCGCCAGCAGCTTGGCTCCTGGGAGCAATCAGCCCCAGCATTTT. As protein: CASSLAPGSNQPQHF.

The chain links TRBV3-1 to TRBJ2-4, with TRBD1 as a possible D gene (5 bases). Trimming left V 1 base short and J 3 bases short, with 13 bases between. Germline values: CDR1 LGHDT, CDR2 YNNKEL (reference sequence). The CDR3 totals 16 residues. This chain's CDR3 is CASSQGQGSGKNIQYF. CDR3 nucleotide sequence: TGTGCCAGCAGCCAAGGCCAGGGAAGTGGCAAAAACATTCAGTACTTC.

The chain combines TRBV5-4 with TRBJ2-3; 8 nucleotides align to TRBD2. V lost 2 bases to trimming and J lost 3 bases; unmatched junction nucleotides: 5. Looked up from germline, CDR1 is SGHNT and CDR2 is YYREEE (reference sequence). This CDR3 comprises 15 residues. The CDR3 sequence is CASSFTSGRTDTQYF. Written as DNA, the CDR3 is TGTGCCAGCAGCTTCACCAGCGGGAGAACAGATACGCAGTATTTT.

The chain couples TRBV7-2 to TRBJ2-7, with 7 bases that match TRBD2. V trimming: 1 base; J trimming: 5 bases; junction bases outside the gene matches: 5. The CDR3 loop spans 14 amino acids. CDR1 is SGHTA, CDR2 FQGNSA, per germline. The CDR3 sequence: CASSLGGRIDEQYF. The DNA for the CDR3 is TGTGCCAGCAGCTTAGGCGGGAGAATCGACGAGCAGTACTTC. Using reference TRBV7-2 and TRBJ2-7 for the parts outside the CDR3, the full variable domain is GAGVSQSPSNKVTEKGKDVELRCDPISGHTALYWYRQSLGQGLEFLIYFQGNSAPDKSGLPSDRFSAERTGGSVSTLTIQRTQQEDSAVYLCASSLGGRIDEQYFGPGTRLTVT.

This clonotype was counted at least ten times. The V and J genes are TRBV20-1 and TRBJ2-1, with a weak D call TRBD2 (5 bases). The CDR3 totals 11 residues. V was cut by 0 bases and J by 9 bases, with 6 bases left in between. Per germline, CDR1 DFQATT and CDR2 SNEGSKA (reference sequence). The CDR3 DNA follows: TGCAGTGCTAGAGATCGGGGTGAGCAGTTCTTC. It translates to CSARDRGEQFF.

CDR3 coding DNA: TGTGCCATCAGAGGGACTGTTCAAGAGACCCAGTACTTC. This encodes CAIRGTVQETQYF. The chain combines TRBV10-3 with TRBJ2-5, with TRBD2 as a possible D gene (6 bases). The ends were cut back, 6 bases at V and 2 bases at J, with 10 bases in the middle. Germline V lookup: CDR1 ENHRY, CDR2 SYGVKD. CDR3 length: 13 residues.

This clonotype turned up a few times. This chain uses TRBV4-3 with TRBJ2-7; 7 nucleotides align to TRBD2. The trim removed 3 bases at V and 3 bases at J, leaving 8 bases unmatched. CDR3 length equals 15 residues. CDR1 is LGHNA, CDR2 YSLEER, per germline. This chain's CDR3 is CASSQKLAAHYEQYF. In DNA form, the CDR3 reads TGCGCCAGCAGCCAGAAGCTAGCGGCCCACTACGAGCAGTACTTC.

In this sample, this clonotype turned up many times. V usage is TRBV10-3 and J usage is TRBJ2-3; D gene ambiguous. This CDR3 has 16 amino acids. V was pared by 8 bases and J by 0 bases, with 18 bases between. Germline CDR1 is ENHRY and CDR2 is SYGVKD. CDR3 protein: CAIGMGSTKSTDTQYF. Written as DNA, the CDR3 is TGTGCCATCGGAATGGGTTCAACCAAAAGCACAGATACGCAGTATTTT.

This clonotype has just a few counts. V is TRBV12-3 or TRBV12-4 and J is TRBJ1-1; D is uncertain. This CDR3 has 14 amino acids. Deletions cut 1 base from V and 3 bases from J, with 9 bases between. The CDR3 sequence is CASSLGGLDTEAFF. The DNA of the CDR3 is TGTGCCAGCAGTTTAGGGGGTTTGGACACTGAAGCTTTCTTT.

This clonotype was picked up a small number of times. V gene TRBV20-1 combines with J gene TRBJ2-3; the D is unclear. V was clipped by 4 bases and J by 1 base, with 9 bases between them. Per germline, CDR1 DFQATT and CDR2 SNEGSKA (reference sequence). The CDR3 is 13 amino acids. In DNA form, the CDR3 reads TGCAGTGCTAAAGTCGGCGGCACAGATACGCAGTATTTT. Translating gives CSAKVGGTDTQYF.

This clonotype showed up many times. This chain connects TRBV5-1 to TRBJ2-3, with D possibly TRBD2 on 6 matching bases. Germline CDR1 SGHRS, CDR2 YFSETQ. This CDR3 comprises 16 residues. V dropped 2 bases and J dropped 0 bases, with 13 bases sitting between them. CDR3 amino acids: CASSFRLDQSTDTQYF. The CDR3 nucleotides are TGCGCCAGCAGCTTTCGACTAGACCAGAGCACAGATACGCAGTATTTT.

This clonotype was seen many times. The gene calls are TRBV7-9 and TRBJ2-1; no firm D call. V was cut by 5 bases and J by 4 bases, with 15 bases left in between. The CDR3 extends over 15 amino acids. CDR1 and CDR2 (germline): SEHNR, FQNEAQ (reference sequence). Here the CDR3 reads CASSADGHPYNEQFF. DNA of the CDR3: TGTGCCAGCAGCGCCGACGGCCACCCGTACAATGAGCAGTTCTTC.

The chain has TRBV24-1 and TRBJ2-2; no firm D call. The germline V gene encodes CDR1 KGHDR and CDR2 SFDVKD. Trimming removed 3 bases from V and 10 bases from J, with 5 bases in between. CDR3 length equals 11 residues. In nucleotides, the CDR3 is TGTGCCACCAGTGATGCGTCGGAGCTGTTTTTT. As protein: CATSDASELFF.

This clonotype was seen more than once but under ten times. The CDR3 protein is CASSTIGTQYF. The CDR3 DNA reads TGTGCCAGCAGCACCATCGGGACCCAGTACTTC. The chain combines TRBV7-2 with TRBJ2-5; D is unresolved. The CDR3 totals 11 residues. Deletions cut 5 bases from V and 7 bases from J, with 8 bases between. CDR1 is SGHTA and CDR2 is FQGNSA in the germline V gene.

This clonotype was seen a handful of times. The chain uses TRBV7-9 and TRBJ2-7; tentative D call: TRBD2 (6 bases). This CDR3 contains 13 residues. CDR1 and CDR2 from the germline V gene are SEHNR and FQNEAQ (reference sequence). Trimming removed 5 bases at V and 3 bases at J, with 11 bases between. Written as DNA, the CDR3 is TGTGCCAGCAGCCCAACGGGGGTCTACGAGCAGTACTTC. Protein: CASSPTGVYEQYF.

At least ten counts were recorded for this clonotype. The rearrangement links TRBV29-1 to TRBJ2-2, with D unresolved. Trimming took 2 bases from V and 0 from J, leaving 7 bases between them. The germline V gene has CDR1 SQVTM and CDR2 ANQGSEA. The CDR3 runs 14 residues. This CDR3 is CSVERGSNTGELFF. As DNA, the CDR3 is TGCAGCGTTGAACGCGGATCGAACACCGGGGAGCTGTTTTTT.

The V and J genes are TRBV27 and TRBJ2-2, with 8 nucleotides matching TRBD1. Germline trimming cut 6 bases from V and 6 bases from J; bases unmatched to any gene: 12. Germline loops: CDR1 MNHEY, CDR2 SMNVEV (reference sequence). This CDR3 contains 16 residues. Written as DNA, the CDR3 is TGTGCCAGCAGCTCCGGGACAGGCGGAACCCCCGGGGAGCTGTTTTTT. Protein sequence: CASSSGTGGTPGELFF.